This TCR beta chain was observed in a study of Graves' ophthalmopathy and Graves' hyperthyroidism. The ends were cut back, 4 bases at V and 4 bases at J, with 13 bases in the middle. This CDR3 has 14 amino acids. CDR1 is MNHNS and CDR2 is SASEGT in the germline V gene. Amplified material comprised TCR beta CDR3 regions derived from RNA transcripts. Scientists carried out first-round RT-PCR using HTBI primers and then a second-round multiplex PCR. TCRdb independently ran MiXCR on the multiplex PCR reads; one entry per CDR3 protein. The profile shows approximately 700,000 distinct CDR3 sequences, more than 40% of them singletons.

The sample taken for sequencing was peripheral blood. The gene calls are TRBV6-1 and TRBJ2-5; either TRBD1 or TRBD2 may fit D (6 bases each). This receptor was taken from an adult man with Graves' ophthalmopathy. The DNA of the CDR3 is TGTGCCAGCAGTGGGGGGGCAGGGAGAGAGACCCAGTACTTC. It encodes CASSGGAGRETQYF.